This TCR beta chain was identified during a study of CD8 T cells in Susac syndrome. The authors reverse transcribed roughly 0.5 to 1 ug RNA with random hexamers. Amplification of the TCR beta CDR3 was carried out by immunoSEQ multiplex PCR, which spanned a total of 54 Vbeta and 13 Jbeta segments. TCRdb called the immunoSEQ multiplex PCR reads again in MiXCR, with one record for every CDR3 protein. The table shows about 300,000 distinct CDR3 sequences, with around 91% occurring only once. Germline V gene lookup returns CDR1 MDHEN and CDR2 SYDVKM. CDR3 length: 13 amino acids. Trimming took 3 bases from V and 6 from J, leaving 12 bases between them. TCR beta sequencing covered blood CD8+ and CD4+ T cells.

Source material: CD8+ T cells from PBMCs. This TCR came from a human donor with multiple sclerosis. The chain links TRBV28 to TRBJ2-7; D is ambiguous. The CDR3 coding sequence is TGTGCCAGCAGTTTCGAAGTGGGCCGCGAGCAGTACTTC. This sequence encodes CASSFEVGREQYF.